The clone carrying this T cell receptor (beta chain) was seen a few times. Its specificity is not known. This record belongs to a study of regulatory T cells in long-lasting Graves disease. Study-level findings and limits: Under persistent disease, TRBV28, TRBJ1-2 and TRBJ2-5 were used preferentially. Graves' patients with persistent disease showed TCR diversity lower than patients newly diagnosed. A limited number of samples was an acknowledged limitation. Relative to new patients (under 1,000), persistent patients exhibited greater sharing of public clonotypes (2,741).

Time point reported: newly diagnosed GD, antithyroid drugs for less than 3 months. There was RNA extracted from PBMCs, and the TCR library was made from it. Assembly of TCR beta libraries relied on iRepertoire HTBI primers together with Arm-PCR of CDR3 regions. TCRdb processed the multiplex PCR reads anew with MiXCR; each CDR3 protein has one entry. The data contain 300,000 to 400,000 distinct CDR3 sequences, around a sixth of them singletons. The germline CDR1 and CDR2 sequences are SNHLY and FYNNEI. V lost 6 bases, J lost 6 bases, and 14 bases stayed unmatched. This CDR3 spans 16 amino acids. Source: peripheral blood mononuclear cells (PBMCs), taken at new diagnosis, from a patient treated with antithyroid drugs. This sequence originates from a female donor with Graves disease. The V gene is TRBV2, the J gene TRBJ2-3; 8 bases align to TRBD2. This chain's CDR3 is CASSKGLVGVQDTQYF. The DNA of the CDR3 is TGTGCCAGCAGCAAGGGACTAGTAGGAGTGCAGGATACGCAGTATTTT.